Sequencing of this TCR beta chain was carried out in a study of shared clonotypes between healthy human individuals. Study-level findings and limits: Expectations were that clonotype sharing among donors would be affected by sequencing depth.

Details on this clone: The antigen is unknown.

The method was immunoSEQ multiplex PCR; TCRdb's version includes in-frame clones alone and lacks a portion of them. The sample contains 2 million to 3 million clones, approximately 92% of which appear only once. The CDR3 extends over 15 amino acids. V was shortened by 1 base and J by 5 bases, with 10 bases between the two germline ends. Germline values: CDR1 SGDLS, CDR2 YYNGEE. The chain has TRBV9 and TRBJ1-6, with D hard to call. This sequence was found in a young man in good health. Input material: naive CD4+ T cells sorted from blood. The sample's subset: CD45RA+ positively selected. The CDR3 protein is CASSVMAVNNSPLHF. In DNA form, the CDR3 reads TGTGCCAGCAGCGTAATGGCGGTCAATAATTCACCCCTCCACTTT.